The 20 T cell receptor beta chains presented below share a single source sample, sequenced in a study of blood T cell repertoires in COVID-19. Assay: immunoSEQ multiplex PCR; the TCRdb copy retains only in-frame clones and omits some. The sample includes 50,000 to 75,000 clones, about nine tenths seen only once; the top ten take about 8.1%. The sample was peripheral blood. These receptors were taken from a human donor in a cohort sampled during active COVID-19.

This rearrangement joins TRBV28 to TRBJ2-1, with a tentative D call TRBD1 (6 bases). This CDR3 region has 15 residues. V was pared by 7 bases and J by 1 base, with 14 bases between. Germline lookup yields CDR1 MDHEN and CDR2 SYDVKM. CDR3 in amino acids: CASISGAQSYNEQFF. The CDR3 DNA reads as TGTGCCAGCATTTCAGGGGCCCAATCCTACAATGAGCAGTTCTTC. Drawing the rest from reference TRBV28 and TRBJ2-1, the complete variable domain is DVKVTQSSRYLVKRTGEKVFLECVQDMDHENMFWYRQDPGLGLRLIYFSYDVKMKEKGDIPEGYSVSREKKERFSLILESASTNQTSMYLCASISGAQSYNEQFFGPGTRLTVL.

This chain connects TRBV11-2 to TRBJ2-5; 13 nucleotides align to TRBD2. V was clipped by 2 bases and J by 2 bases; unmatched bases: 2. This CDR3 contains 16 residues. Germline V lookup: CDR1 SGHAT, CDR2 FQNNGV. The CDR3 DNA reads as TGTGCCAGCAGCTTAATGACTAGCGGGGGGCAAGAGACCCAGTACTTC. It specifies CASSLMTSGGQETQYF.

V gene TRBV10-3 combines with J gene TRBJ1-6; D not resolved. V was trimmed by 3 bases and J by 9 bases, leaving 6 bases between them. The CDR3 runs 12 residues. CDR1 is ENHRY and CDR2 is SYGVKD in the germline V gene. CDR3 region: CAISDLSSPLHF. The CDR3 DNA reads TGTGCCATCAGTGACCTGAGTTCACCCCTCCACTTT.

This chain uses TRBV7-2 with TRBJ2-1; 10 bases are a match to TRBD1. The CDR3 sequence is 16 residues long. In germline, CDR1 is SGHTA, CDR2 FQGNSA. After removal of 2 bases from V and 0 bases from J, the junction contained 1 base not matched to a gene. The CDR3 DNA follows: TGTGCCAGCAGCTTAAGGGACAGGGGCTCCTACAATGAGCAGTTCTTC. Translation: CASSLRDRGSYNEQFF.

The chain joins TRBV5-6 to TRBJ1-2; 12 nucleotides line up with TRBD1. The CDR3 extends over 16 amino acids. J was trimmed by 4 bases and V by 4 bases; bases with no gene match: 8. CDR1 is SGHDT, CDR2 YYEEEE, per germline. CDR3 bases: TGTGCCAGCAGCATAAACCGGGACAGGGGGCTCTATGGCTACACCTTC. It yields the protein CASSINRDRGLYGYTF.

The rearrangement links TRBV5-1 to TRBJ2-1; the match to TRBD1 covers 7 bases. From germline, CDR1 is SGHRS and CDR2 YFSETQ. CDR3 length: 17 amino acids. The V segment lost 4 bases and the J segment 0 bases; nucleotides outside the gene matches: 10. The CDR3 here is CASSPGRQGVSYNEQFF. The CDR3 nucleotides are TGCGCCAGCAGCCCGGGCAGGCAGGGGGTCTCCTACAATGAGCAGTTCTTC.

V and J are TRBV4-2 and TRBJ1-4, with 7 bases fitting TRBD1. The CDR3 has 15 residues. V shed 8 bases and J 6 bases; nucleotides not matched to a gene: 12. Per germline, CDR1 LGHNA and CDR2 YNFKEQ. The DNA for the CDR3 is TGTGCCAGCCGGCCCCGGAGTCAGGGGGATGAAAAACTGTTTTTT. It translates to CASRPRSQGDEKLFF.

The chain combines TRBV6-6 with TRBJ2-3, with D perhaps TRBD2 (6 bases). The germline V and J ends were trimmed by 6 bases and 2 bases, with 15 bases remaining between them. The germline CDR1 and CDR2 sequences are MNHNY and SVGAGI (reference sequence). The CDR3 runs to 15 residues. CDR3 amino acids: CASSPGGPVTDTQYF. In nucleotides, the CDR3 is TGTGCCAGCAGCCCCGGAGGGCCTGTCACAGATACGCAGTATTTT.

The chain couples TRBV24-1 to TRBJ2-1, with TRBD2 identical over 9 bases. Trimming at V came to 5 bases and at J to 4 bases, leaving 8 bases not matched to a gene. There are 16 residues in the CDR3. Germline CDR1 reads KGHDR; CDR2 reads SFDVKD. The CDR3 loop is CATSALREGPYNEQFF. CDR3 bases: TGTGCCACCAGTGCTCTGCGGGAGGGTCCATACAATGAGCAGTTCTTC.

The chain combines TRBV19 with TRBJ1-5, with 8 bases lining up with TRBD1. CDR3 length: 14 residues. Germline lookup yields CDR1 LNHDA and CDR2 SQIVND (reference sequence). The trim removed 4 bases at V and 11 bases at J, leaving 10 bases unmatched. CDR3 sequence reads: CASSTGQGRWAQHF. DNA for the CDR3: TGTGCCAGTAGTACCGGACAGGGCCGTTGGGCCCAGCATTTT.

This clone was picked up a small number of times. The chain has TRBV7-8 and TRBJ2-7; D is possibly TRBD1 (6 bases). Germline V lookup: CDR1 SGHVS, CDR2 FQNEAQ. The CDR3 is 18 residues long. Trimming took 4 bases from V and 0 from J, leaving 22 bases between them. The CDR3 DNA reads TGTGCCAGCAGCTCCAGGAGGTCAGGACAGACCACCTCCTACGAGCAGTACTTC. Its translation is CASSSRRSGQTTSYEQYF.

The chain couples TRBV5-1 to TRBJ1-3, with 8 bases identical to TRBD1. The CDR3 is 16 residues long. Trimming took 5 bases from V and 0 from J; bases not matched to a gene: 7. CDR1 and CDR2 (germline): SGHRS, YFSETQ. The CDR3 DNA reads TGCGCCAGCAGTCGAACAGGGGGGAGCTCTGGAAACACCATATATTTT. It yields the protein CASSRTGGSSGNTIYF.

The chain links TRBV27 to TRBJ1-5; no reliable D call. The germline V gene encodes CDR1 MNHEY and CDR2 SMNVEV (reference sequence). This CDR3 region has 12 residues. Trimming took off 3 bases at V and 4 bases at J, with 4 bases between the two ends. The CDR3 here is CASSFINQPQHF. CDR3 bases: TGTGCCAGCAGTTTCATTAATCAGCCCCAGCATTTT.

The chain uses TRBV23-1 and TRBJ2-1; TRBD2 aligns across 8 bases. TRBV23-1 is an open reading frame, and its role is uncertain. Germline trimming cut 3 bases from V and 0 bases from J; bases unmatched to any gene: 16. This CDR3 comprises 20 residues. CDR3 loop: CASSQKAGGPNPSSYNEQFF. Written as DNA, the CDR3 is TGCGCCAGCAGTCAGAAGGCGGGAGGTCCTAACCCCAGCTCCTACAATGAGCAGTTCTTC.

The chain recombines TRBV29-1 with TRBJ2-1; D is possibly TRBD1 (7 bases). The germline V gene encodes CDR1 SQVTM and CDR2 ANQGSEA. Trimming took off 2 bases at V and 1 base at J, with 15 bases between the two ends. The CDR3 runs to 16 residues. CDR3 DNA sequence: TGCAGCGTTGAAAGTGGAGGGGGCGAGTCCTACAATGAGCAGTTCTTC. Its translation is CSVESGGGESYNEQFF.

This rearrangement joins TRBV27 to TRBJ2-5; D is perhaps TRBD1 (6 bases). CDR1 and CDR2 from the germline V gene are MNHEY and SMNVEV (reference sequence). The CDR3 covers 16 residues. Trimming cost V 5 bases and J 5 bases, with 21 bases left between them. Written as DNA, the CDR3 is TGTGCCAGCAGTCCCCGCGGATTGGGGGCGCGGGAGACCCAGTACTTC. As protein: CASSPRGLGARETQYF.

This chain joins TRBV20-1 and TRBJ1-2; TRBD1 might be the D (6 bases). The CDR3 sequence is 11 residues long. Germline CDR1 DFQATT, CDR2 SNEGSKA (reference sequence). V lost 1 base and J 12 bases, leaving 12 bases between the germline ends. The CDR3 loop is CSARVTAGDTF. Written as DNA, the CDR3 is TGCAGTGCTAGAGTTACGGCAGGGGACACCTTC.

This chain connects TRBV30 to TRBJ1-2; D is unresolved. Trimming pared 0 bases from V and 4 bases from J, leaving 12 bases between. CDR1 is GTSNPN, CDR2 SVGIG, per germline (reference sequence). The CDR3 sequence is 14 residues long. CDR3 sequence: CAWSVADWSYGYTF. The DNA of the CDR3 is TGTGCCTGGAGTGTTGCGGACTGGAGCTATGGCTACACCTTC.

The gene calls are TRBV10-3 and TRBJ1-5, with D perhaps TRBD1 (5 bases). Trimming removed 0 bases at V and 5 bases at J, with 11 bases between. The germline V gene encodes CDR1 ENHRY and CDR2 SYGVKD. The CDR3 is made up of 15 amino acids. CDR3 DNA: TGTGCCATCAGTGAGTCGAGAGGCAGGGATCAGCCCCAGCATTTT. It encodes CAISESRGRDQPQHF.

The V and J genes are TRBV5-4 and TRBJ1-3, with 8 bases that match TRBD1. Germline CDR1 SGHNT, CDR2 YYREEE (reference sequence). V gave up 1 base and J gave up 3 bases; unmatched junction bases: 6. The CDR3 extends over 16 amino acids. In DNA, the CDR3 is TGTGCCAGCAGCTTGTATGCAGGGGGCATTGGAAACACCATATATTTT. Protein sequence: CASSLYAGGIGNTIYF.